The rows below give T cell receptor beta chains drawn from one sample of a study of blood T cell repertoires in COVID-19. Libraries were prepared by immunoSEQ multiplex PCR; TCRdb keeps only in-frame clonotypes and omits some of them. The sample lists about 200,000 clones, about nine tenths occurring once. The sequenced sample consisted of peripheral blood. The receptors stem from a man aged 45-65 years with acute or convalescent COVID-19. Both conserved end residues are part of each CDR3. The D gene is left open where the match is weak. Only some rows state a clone size, as once, few, many or a class for expanded clones.

d_call,clone_size,v_call,j_call,cdr3_nt,cdr3_aa
TRBD2,.,TRBV19,TRBJ2-3,TGTGCCAGTAGTATAGGAGGACTAGACACAGATACGCAGTATTTT,CASSIGGLDTDTQYF
.,once,TRBV25-1,TRBJ1-4,TGTGCCAGCAGTGCCCGCGGGACTGCAACTAATGAAAAACTGTTTTTT,CASSARGTATNEKLFF
.,.,TRBV5-4,TRBJ1-3,TGTGCCAGCAGCTTGCCGGGGAACTCTGGAAACACCATATATTTT,CASSLPGNSGNTIYF
TRBD2,.,TRBV19,TRBJ2-2,TGTGCCCTTGGGAGGGACACCGGGGAGCTGTTTTTT,CALGRDTGELFF
.,.,TRBV11-1,TRBJ1-2,TGTGCCAGCAGCCAACACAGGGATGGCTACACCTTC,CASSQHRDGYTF
TRBD1,.,TRBV20-1,TRBJ1-1,TGCAGTGCTAGTTTTGGACAGGTAGGAAACACTGAAGCTTTCTTT,CSASFGQVGNTEAFF
.,.,TRBV6-5,TRBJ2-7,TGTGCCAGTGGGACTGGAACCTACGAGCAGTACTTC,CASGTGTYEQYF
TRBD2,once,TRBV19,TRBJ2-5,TGTGCCAGTAGTATAGGAGGGGCGGGGGGACTCCAAGAGACCCAGTACTTC,CASSIGGAGGLQETQYF
TRBD1,once,TRBV5-1,TRBJ2-5,TGCGCCAGCAGCTTGGCCGGGACAGGGACCTGGGAGACCCAGTACTTC,CASSLAGTGTWETQYF
.,once,TRBV6-1,TRBJ1-4,TGTGCCAGCAGTGAACCAGGGTCAGGGAATGAAAAACTGTTTTTT,CASSEPGSGNEKLFF
.,.,TRBV2,TRBJ2-1,TGTGCCAGCTTCGACCGGGTGAGGGGGAAGTCCTACAATGAGCAGTTCTTC,CASFDRVRGKSYNEQFF
TRBD1,.,TRBV3-1/TRBV3-2,TRBJ1-4,TGTGCCAGCAGCCCCCACAGGGGGCAAGGTGAAAAACTGTTTTTT,CASSPHRGQGEKLFF